These 3 T cell receptor beta chains were all obtained from the same sample, sequenced in a study of OX40 agonist ivuxolimab in advanced cancers. TCRdb's copy holds only in-frame clones and misses some; the assay was immunoSEQ multiplex PCR. The sample has 80,000 to 100,000 clones; 86% are singletons. Sample: CD4+ or CD8+ T cells sorted from blood, taken in a trial of the OX40 agonist ivuxolimab. The receptor set was obtained from an adult with an advanced solid tumor such as melanoma, head and neck, liver or kidney cancer.

The chain employs TRBV14 and TRBJ1-2; the D is unclear. The V end was cut by 4 bases, the J end by 8 bases, with 23 bases between. CDR1 SGHDN and CDR2 FVKESK come from the germline V gene. CDR3 length equals 16 residues. The CDR3 DNA follows: TGTGCCAGCAGCCCCGTTTCACCCGGGCCCCGAGGAGGCTACACCTTC. Residues: CASSPVSPGPRGGYTF.

V gene TRBV7-9 combines with J gene TRBJ1-4; 7 nucleotides match TRBD1. Germline CDR1 and CDR2: SEHNR and FQNEAQ (reference sequence). The V segment lost 5 bases and the J segment 8 bases; nucleotides outside the gene matches: 11. The CDR3 has 15 residues. Here the CDR3 reads CASSPATGLEEKLFF. CDR3 DNA sequence: TGTGCCAGCAGCCCAGCGACAGGGTTGGAAGAAAAACTGTTTTTT.

This clone was seen once. The genes are TRBV19 and TRBJ1-1, with D possibly being TRBD1 (6 bases). With 6 bases removed from V and 4 bases from J, the gap between germline ends came to 12 bases. Germline loops: CDR1 LNHDA, CDR2 SQIVND (reference sequence). CDR3 size: 13 residues. The CDR3 spells CASRVGAGTEAFF. CDR3 coding DNA: TGTGCCAGTAGAGTGGGGGCTGGCACTGAAGCTTTCTTT.